A single T cell receptor beta chain is shown here with its context. The antigen is undetermined. This beta chain slipped into a library made for alpha chains as a stray read, so its size is not meaningful. CDR3 length: 16 residues. Germline CDR1 and CDR2: LGHDT and YNNKEL (reference sequence). The ends lost 5 bases at V and 2 bases at J; junction bases unmatched: 6. Time point indicated: sample taken at primary tumor resection. TCR cDNA molecules each carried a unique molecular identifier. TCRdb re-analysed the 5' RACE reads in MiXCR, keeping a single row per CDR3 protein. Here the sample spans around 20,000 distinct CDR3 sequences, approximately 9.7% being singletons. These data come from a study of spatial heterogeneity in lung cancer. Study observations and caveats: The numbers of ubiquitous and regional expanded TCRs correlated with ubiquitous and regional nonsynonymous mutations, respectively. Intratumoral expanded alpha and beta TCR counts were found to track tumor mutation counts.

The starting material was lung tumor tissue, obtained at surgery. The genes are TRBV3-1 and TRBJ2-3; 11 nucleotides align to TRBD2. This receptor was obtained from a female donor with early-stage non-small cell lung cancer. CDR3 residues: CASSALAGGHTDTQYF. CDR3 DNA sequence: TGTGCCAGCAGCGCGCTAGCGGGGGGCCACACAGATACGCAGTATTTT.